Listed below are T cell receptor beta chains from one sample, sequenced in a study of blood T cell repertoires in COVID-19. Only in-frame clones appear in the TCRdb table, and some are missing; sequencing was by immunoSEQ multiplex PCR. The table lists around 190,000 clones, about 82% of them singletons. The sequencing input was PBMCs or T cells enriched from blood (not recorded which). These receptors were collected from a man aged 35-49 years with acute COVID-19. CDR3s include the opening cysteine and the closing phenylalanine or tryptophan. Each record gives: V gene, clone size, D gene, J gene, CDR3 DNA, CDR3 protein. The D gene is left open where the match is weak. Clone sizes are given selectively: once, few, many, or a class where the clone is expanded.

V gene: TRBV19; clone size: -; D gene: -; J gene: TRBJ1-1; CDR3 DNA: TGTGCCAGTAGTGGCGGGGCCGTGAACACTGAAGCTTTCTTT; CDR3 protein: CASSGGAVNTEAFF
V gene: TRBV28; clone size: -; D gene: -; J gene: TRBJ2-1; CDR3 DNA: TGTGCCAGCATCGACAACCCAAGCTCCTACAATGAGCAGTTCTTC; CDR3 protein: CASIDNPSSYNEQFF
V gene: TRBV29-1; clone size: -; D gene: -; J gene: TRBJ1-1; CDR3 DNA: TGCAGCGTTGAAGAGTCCCCGGGCACTGAAGCTTTCTTT; CDR3 protein: CSVEESPGTEAFF
V gene: TRBV19; clone size: -; D gene: -; J gene: TRBJ2-3; CDR3 DNA: TGTGCCAGTAGCCAGGGTAGTGATACGCAGTATTTT; CDR3 protein: CASSQGSDTQYF
V gene: TRBV5-1; clone size: -; D gene: TRBD2; J gene: TRBJ2-7; CDR3 DNA: TGCGCCAGCAGCTTGGGACTAGCGGGGGGCGAGCAGTACTTC; CDR3 protein: CASSLGLAGGEQYF
V gene: TRBV28; clone size: -; D gene: TRBD2; J gene: TRBJ2-6; CDR3 DNA: TGTGCCAGCGCTCGGGAGGCTGGGGCCAACGTCCTGACTTTC; CDR3 protein: CASAREAGANVLTF
V gene: TRBV2; clone size: -; D gene: -; J gene: TRBJ2-2; CDR3 DNA: TGTGCCAGCAGAAGCGGGACATCCGGGGAGCTGTTTTTT; CDR3 protein: CASRSGTSGELFF
V gene: TRBV7-6; clone size: -; D gene: TRBD2; J gene: TRBJ2-5; CDR3 DNA: TGTGCCAGCAGCTTGGCGGTTCTAGCGGGACGAGGGGAGACCCAGTACTTC; CDR3 protein: CASSLAVLAGRGETQYF
V gene: TRBV1; clone size: -; D gene: -; J gene: TRBJ2-7; CDR3 DNA: TGCACCAGCAGCCAAATCCGGGAGTTCCATAACTACGAGCAGTACTTC; CDR3 protein: CTSSQIREFHNYEQYF
V gene: TRBV12-3/TRBV12-4; clone size: -; D gene: TRBD1; J gene: TRBJ1-2; CDR3 DNA: TGTGCCAGCAGTAGGACAGGGAACTATGGCTACACCTTC; CDR3 protein: CASSRTGNYGYTF
V gene: TRBV27; clone size: -; D gene: TRBD2; J gene: TRBJ2-1; CDR3 DNA: TGTGCCAGCAGTTTGGGACTAGCGGTATACAATGAGCAGTTCTTC; CDR3 protein: CASSLGLAVYNEQFF
V gene: TRBV3-1/TRBV3-2; clone size: once; D gene: -; J gene: TRBJ1-4; CDR3 DNA: TGTGCCAGCAGCCAAACCCAGGGGCGCTTCCATCCTGAGGAAAAACTGTTTTTT; CDR3 protein: CASSQTQGRFHPEEKLFF
V gene: TRBV10-3; clone size: -; D gene: TRBD2; J gene: TRBJ2-3; CDR3 DNA: TGTGCCATCAGTGAGGCACTAGCGGGGGGTCCCGGGGGGCAGTATTTT; CDR3 protein: CAISEALAGGPGGQYF
V gene: TRBV7-9; clone size: -; D gene: TRBD1; J gene: TRBJ1-2; CDR3 DNA: TGTGCCAGCAGCTTAGACAGGGGGCGTTTCGGCTACACCTTC; CDR3 protein: CASSLDRGRFGYTF
V gene: TRBV9; clone size: many; D gene: TRBD2; J gene: TRBJ2-3; CDR3 DNA: TGTGCCAGCACCGGGACTAGCGGGAGAGCAGATACGCAGTATTTT; CDR3 protein: CASTGTSGRADTQYF
V gene: TRBV13; clone size: -; D gene: TRBD2; J gene: TRBJ2-1; CDR3 DNA: TGTGCCAGCAGCCGGACTAGCGGGAGGCGGGTATACAATGAGCAGTTCTTC; CDR3 protein: CASSRTSGRRVYNEQFF
V gene: TRBV28; clone size: -; D gene: -; J gene: TRBJ2-1; CDR3 DNA: TGTGCCAGCAGGGCGGGACTCACCTACAATGAGCAGTTCTTC; CDR3 protein: CASRAGLTYNEQFF
V gene: TRBV11-2; clone size: -; D gene: TRBD2; J gene: TRBJ2-5; CDR3 DNA: TGTGCCAGCAGTGGGACACGGGGGGGCGAGACCCAGTACTTC; CDR3 protein: CASSGTRGGETQYF
V gene: TRBV7-9; clone size: -; D gene: -; J gene: TRBJ2-7; CDR3 DNA: TGTGCCAGCAGCTTAGTCCCAGACGAGCAGTACTTC; CDR3 protein: CASSLVPDEQYF
V gene: TRBV11-2; clone size: many; D gene: TRBD2; J gene: TRBJ2-3; CDR3 DNA: TGTGCCAGCAGCTTTTCTAGCGGGAGGGCCGTAGATACGCAGTATTTT; CDR3 protein: CASSFSSGRAVDTQYF
V gene: TRBV20-1; clone size: -; D gene: -; J gene: TRBJ2-7; CDR3 DNA: TGCAGTGCTTCGGTTGCCTACGAGCAGTACTTC; CDR3 protein: CSASVAYEQYF
V gene: TRBV29-1; clone size: -; D gene: -; J gene: TRBJ2-1; CDR3 DNA: TGCAGCGTTGACATAGGGACAAACGAGCAGTTCTTC; CDR3 protein: CSVDIGTNEQFF
V gene: TRBV5-4; clone size: -; D gene: -; J gene: TRBJ1-1; CDR3 DNA: TGTGCCAGCAGCGGGCCCAGGGGGAACACTGAAGCTTTCTTT; CDR3 protein: CASSGPRGNTEAFF
V gene: TRBV29-1; clone size: few; D gene: -; J gene: TRBJ1-3; CDR3 DNA: TGCAGCGTTGTCCCGGCGGACTCTGGAAACACCATATATTTT; CDR3 protein: CSVVPADSGNTIYF
V gene: TRBV5-1; clone size: -; D gene: -; J gene: TRBJ1-4; CDR3 DNA: TGCGCCAGCAGGGCTATGGCGGATGAAAAACTGTTTTTT; CDR3 protein: CASRAMADEKLFF
V gene: TRBV18; clone size: once; D gene: TRBD1; J gene: TRBJ2-7; CDR3 DNA: TGTGCCAGCTCACCGGGACAGTTCTACGAGCAGTACTTC; CDR3 protein: CASSPGQFYEQYF
V gene: TRBV18; clone size: -; D gene: TRBD1; J gene: TRBJ1-1; CDR3 DNA: TGTGCCAGCTCTGCGGGGACAGGGGGCTCGGGAACTGAAGCTTTCTTT; CDR3 protein: CASSAGTGGSGTEAFF
V gene: TRBV25-1; clone size: -; D gene: -; J gene: TRBJ1-5; CDR3 DNA: TGTGCCGGCGGACTGTTTCCAGGGGCCCAGCATTTT; CDR3 protein: CAGGLFPGAQHF
V gene: TRBV5-8; clone size: -; D gene: TRBD1; J gene: TRBJ1-6; CDR3 DNA: TGTGCCAGCTCCTTTGGGTGGGACAGGAGAAATTCACCCCTCCACTTT; CDR3 protein: CASSFGWDRRNSPLHF
V gene: TRBV10-3; clone size: -; D gene: TRBD1; J gene: TRBJ2-3; CDR3 DNA: TGTGCCATCAGCCCCACAGTCGGTGGGACAGGACAGGCAGATACGCAGTATTTT; CDR3 protein: CAISPTVGGTGQADTQYF
V gene: TRBV6-5; clone size: -; D gene: -; J gene: TRBJ1-1; CDR3 DNA: TGTGCCAGCACCCTACTGGCGGGGGGCGTAGGTGAAGCTTTCTTT; CDR3 protein: CASTLLAGGVGEAFF
V gene: TRBV14; clone size: -; D gene: -; J gene: TRBJ2-2; CDR3 DNA: TGTGCCAGCAGCCAAGTGGTTAGCGGGGAGCTGTTTTTT; CDR3 protein: CASSQVVSGELFF
V gene: TRBV7-6; clone size: -; D gene: -; J gene: TRBJ2-5; CDR3 DNA: TGTGCCAGCAGCTTAGTTTCACTGGGGCTGGGAGAGACCCAGTACTTC; CDR3 protein: CASSLVSLGLGETQYF
V gene: TRBV5-4; clone size: once; D gene: -; J gene: TRBJ2-3; CDR3 DNA: TGTGCCAGCACTATCTCAGGGGGCACAGATACGCAGTATTTT; CDR3 protein: CASTISGGTDTQYF
V gene: TRBV9; clone size: once; D gene: -; J gene: TRBJ1-3; CDR3 DNA: TGTGCCAGCAGCGTTGACAGCTCTGGAAACACCATATATTTT; CDR3 protein: CASSVDSSGNTIYF
V gene: TRBV19; clone size: -; D gene: TRBD1; J gene: TRBJ2-7; CDR3 DNA: TGTGCCAGTAGAGTGGGACAGGCCCCCACCTACGAGCAGTACTTC; CDR3 protein: CASRVGQAPTYEQYF
V gene: TRBV5-4; clone size: few; D gene: -; J gene: TRBJ2-7; CDR3 DNA: TGTGCCAGCAGCTTGGCCGGGGGACCCGCAGCCTACGAGCAGTACTTC; CDR3 protein: CASSLAGGPAAYEQYF
V gene: TRBV24-1; clone size: -; D gene: TRBD2; J gene: TRBJ2-1; CDR3 DNA: TGTGCCACCAGTGATTTTAGAGCGGGAAGCTCCTACAATGAGCAGTTCTTC; CDR3 protein: CATSDFRAGSSYNEQFF
V gene: TRBV5-1; clone size: -; D gene: TRBD1; J gene: TRBJ1-1; CDR3 DNA: TGCGCCAGCCGACAGGGGGCGAATGAAGCTTTCTTT; CDR3 protein: CASRQGANEAFF
V gene: TRBV28; clone size: -; D gene: -; J gene: TRBJ2-2; CDR3 DNA: TGTGCCAGCAGCGGCACCGGGGAGCTGTTTTTT; CDR3 protein: CASSGTGELFF
V gene: TRBV6-2/TRBV6-3; clone size: -; D gene: TRBD2; J gene: TRBJ2-7; CDR3 DNA: TGTGCCAGCAGTTTGTGGACTAGCGGGAGTTCGAACGAGCAGTACTTC; CDR3 protein: CASSLWTSGSSNEQYF
V gene: TRBV28; clone size: -; D gene: -; J gene: TRBJ2-3; CDR3 DNA: TGTGCCAGCAGTACGGGGTACACAGATACGCAGTATTTT; CDR3 protein: CASSTGYTDTQYF
V gene: TRBV28; clone size: few; D gene: -; J gene: TRBJ2-7; CDR3 DNA: TGTGCGGTTAGTTCCTACGAGCAGTACTTC; CDR3 protein: CAVSSYEQYF
V gene: TRBV6-1; clone size: -; D gene: TRBD1; J gene: TRBJ2-7; CDR3 DNA: TGTGCCAGCAGTGAAGCGGGTGGGACAGGGTTCGACGAGCAGTACTTC; CDR3 protein: CASSEAGGTGFDEQYF
V gene: TRBV5-1; clone size: once; D gene: TRBD2; J gene: TRBJ2-2; CDR3 DNA: TGCGCCAGCTCCCGGGGAGGGGAAACCGGGGAGCTGTTTTTT; CDR3 protein: CASSRGGETGELFF
V gene: TRBV19; clone size: -; D gene: TRBD1; J gene: TRBJ2-1; CDR3 DNA: TGTGCCAGTAGCGAAATACAGGGGGCGCTTCCATACTACAATGAGCAGTTCTTC; CDR3 protein: CASSEIQGALPYYNEQFF
V gene: TRBV24-1; clone size: once; D gene: -; J gene: TRBJ2-5; CDR3 DNA: TGTGCCACCAGCCCTACTAGTTATGAGACCCAGTACTTC; CDR3 protein: CATSPTSYETQYF
V gene: TRBV19; clone size: once; D gene: -; J gene: TRBJ2-2; CDR3 DNA: TGTGCCAGTAGTTCCAGGAACACCGGGGAGCTGTTTTTT; CDR3 protein: CASSSRNTGELFF
V gene: TRBV2; clone size: -; D gene: -; J gene: TRBJ1-3; CDR3 DNA: TGTGCCAGCAGTGAACTGAACACCATATATTTT; CDR3 protein: CASSELNTIYF
V gene: TRBV2; clone size: once; D gene: -; J gene: TRBJ1-1; CDR3 DNA: TGTGCCAGCAGTGAAGCCTGGGGGGGGCCGGGATCTGAAGCTTTCTTT; CDR3 protein: CASSEAWGGPGSEAFF
V gene: TRBV6-2/TRBV6-3; clone size: -; D gene: TRBD2; J gene: TRBJ2-3; CDR3 DNA: TGTGCCAGCAGTTCCCGGAAGCGGGGGAACACAGATACGCAGTATTTT; CDR3 protein: CASSSRKRGNTDTQYF
V gene: TRBV12-3/TRBV12-4; clone size: -; D gene: -; J gene: TRBJ1-1; CDR3 DNA: TGTGCCAGCAGTTTAGGGCAGGACACTGAAGCTTTCTTT; CDR3 protein: CASSLGQDTEAFF